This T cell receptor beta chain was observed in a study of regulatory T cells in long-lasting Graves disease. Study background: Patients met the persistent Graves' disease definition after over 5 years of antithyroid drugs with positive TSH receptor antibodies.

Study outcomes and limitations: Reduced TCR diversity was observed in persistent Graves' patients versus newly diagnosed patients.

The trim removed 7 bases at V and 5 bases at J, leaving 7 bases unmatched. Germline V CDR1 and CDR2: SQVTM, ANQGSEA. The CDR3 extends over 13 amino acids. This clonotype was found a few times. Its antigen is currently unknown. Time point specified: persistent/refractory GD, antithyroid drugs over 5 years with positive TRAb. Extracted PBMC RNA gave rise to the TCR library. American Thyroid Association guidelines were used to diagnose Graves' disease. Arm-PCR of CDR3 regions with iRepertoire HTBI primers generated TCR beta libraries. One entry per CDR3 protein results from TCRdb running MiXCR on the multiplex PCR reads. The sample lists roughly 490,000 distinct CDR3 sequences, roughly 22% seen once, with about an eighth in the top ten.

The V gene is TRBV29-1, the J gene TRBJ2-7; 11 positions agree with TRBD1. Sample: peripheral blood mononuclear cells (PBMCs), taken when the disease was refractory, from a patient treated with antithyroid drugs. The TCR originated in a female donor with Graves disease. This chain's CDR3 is CSAGDRGAHEQYF. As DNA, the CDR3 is TGCAGCGCAGGGGACAGGGGGGCCCACGAGCAGTACTTC.